The next 10 T cell receptor beta chains were all read from a single sample in a study of OX40 agonist ivuxolimab in advanced cancers. Data came from immunoSEQ multiplex PCR; TCRdb stores just in-frame clones and leaves some out. In the table there are 75,000 to 80,000 clones, about 87% of which are singletons. The sample consisted of CD4+ or CD8+ T cells sorted from blood, taken in a trial of the OX40 agonist ivuxolimab. Receptors were obtained from an adult with an advanced solid tumor such as melanoma, head and neck, liver or kidney cancer.

This clone was observed a single time. The rearrangement links TRBV28 to TRBJ2-2, with D maybe TRBD2 (6 bases). Between the trimmed V and J ends, which lost 6 bases and 1 base, there was a span of 9 bases. Germline loops: CDR1 MDHEN, CDR2 SYDVKM. CDR3 length: 14 residues. CDR3 DNA sequence: TGTGCCAGCAGGGGACTTCTGAACACCGGGGAGCTGTTTTTT. Translating gives CASRGLLNTGELFF.

This clone came up once. In nucleotides, the CDR3 is TGTGCCAGCTCTCGACGGGGCGGGATGACCGCCTACGAGCAGTACTTC. Encoded protein: CASSRRGGMTAYEQYF. This sequence joins TRBV18 and TRBJ2-5; a weak D match, TRBD2 (6 bases). The J call is doubtful: the DNA matches TRBJ2-7 better. The germline gives CDR1 KGHSH, CDR2 LQKENI. CDR3 length: 16 amino acids.

The rearrangement uses TRBV5-6 and TRBJ1-3, with D unresolved. V was trimmed by 0 bases and J by 4 bases, leaving 11 bases between them. This CDR3 contains 15 residues. Germline-derived CDR1 and CDR2 are SGHDT and YYEEEE. The CDR3 DNA reads TGTGCCAGCAGCTTGGACGCCGTACCCGGAAACACCATATATTTT. Amino acid sequence: CASSLDAVPGNTIYF.

This clone came up a few times. The chain recombines TRBV10-3 with TRBJ1-2, with 7 bases matching TRBD1. CDR1 is ENHRY and CDR2 is SYGVKD in the germline V gene. Germline trimming cut 4 bases from V and 5 bases from J; bases unmatched to any gene: 10. There are 15 residues in the CDR3. The CDR3 DNA is TGTGCCATCAGTGGCAGGGGGAAGGAGGCTTATGGCTACACCTTC. This codes for CAISGRGKEAYGYTF.

The chain is built from TRBV5-6 and TRBJ2-1; D perhaps matches TRBD2 (6 bases). This CDR3 has 15 amino acids. V was trimmed by 7 bases and J by 5 bases, leaving 19 bases between them. Germline CDR1 reads SGHDT; CDR2 reads YYEEEE. CDR3 in DNA: TGTGCCAGCGCTTGGGGGTTGGAGGGACACAATGAGCAGTTCTTC. Its translation is CASAWGLEGHNEQFF.

This clone was seen a single time. CDR3 loop: CARSSYPGLAGGGRQFF. The CDR3 coding sequence is TGTGCCAGAAGTTCATACCCGGGACTAGCGGGGGGCGGGAGGCAGTTCTTC. This chain joins TRBV5-3 and TRBJ2-1; 15 nucleotides line up with TRBD2. TRBV5-3 carries the ORF label, with uncertain function. V lost 5 bases, J lost 12 bases, and 15 bases stayed unmatched. This CDR3 has 17 residues.

The chain joins TRBV11-3 to TRBJ2-3; 9 bases are a match to TRBD1. There are 15 residues in the CDR3. Germline V CDR1 and CDR2: SGHNT, YENEEA. The trim removed 5 bases at V and 3 bases at J, leaving 6 bases unmatched. The CDR3 nucleotides are TGTGCCAGCAGCCCTACAGGGGGCAAAACAGATACGCAGTATTTT. It codes for CASSPTGGKTDTQYF.

This clone was seen a few times. The rearrangement links TRBV4-2 to TRBJ1-5; tentatively, D is TRBD1 (5 bases). This CDR3 is built from 15 residues. Germline CDR1 reads LGHNA; CDR2 reads YNFKEQ. The V gene lost 2 bases and the J gene lost 5 bases, with 13 bases spanning the gap. CDR3 nucleotides: TGTGCCAGCAGCCAACCCCGGGACCCCGATCAGCCCCAGCATTTT. Protein: CASSQPRDPDQPQHF.

J is TRBJ1-1 and V is TRBV7-2; D not resolved. The CDR3 runs to 12 residues. The V end was cut by 3 bases, the J end by 7 bases, with 9 bases between. In germline, CDR1 is SGHTA, CDR2 FQGNSA. For the CDR3, the DNA is TGTGCCAGCAGCTTTGCCTTGGATGAAGCTTTCTTT. This gives the protein CASSFALDEAFF.

The chain combines TRBV5-1 with TRBJ2-1, with 7 bases identical to TRBD1. The CDR3 runs to 16 residues. V lost 1 base and J lost 0; bases outside the gene matches: 4. Germline V CDR1 and CDR2: SGHRS, YFSETQ. This chain's CDR3 is CASSLYDRASYNEQFF. CDR3 DNA sequence: TGCGCCAGCAGCTTGTACGACAGGGCCTCCTACAATGAGCAGTTCTTC.